A selection of T cell receptor beta chains follows, all from one sample in a study of PD-1 blockade in classical Hodgkin lymphoma. The data were produced by immunoSEQ multiplex PCR, yet TCRdb's version contains in-frame clones alone and is incomplete. The sample records tens of thousands of clones, roughly four fifths being singletons. The sample was peripheral blood mononuclear cells (PBMCs), taken at baseline. The receptors here all came from a human donor with classical Hodgkin lymphoma. CDR3s include the opening cysteine and the closing phenylalanine or tryptophan. A D gene is named only where the DNA matches it firmly. Expanded clones are given a class, and other clones once, few, many or no size at all.

clone_size,v_call,d_call,j_call,cdr3_nt,cdr3_aa
few,TRBV27,.,TRBJ1-1,TGTGCCAGGCCCAGACGGGGGGACACTGAAGCTTTCTTT,CARPRRGDTEAFF
.,TRBV28,.,TRBJ2-5,TGTGCCAGCAGTTTAACTTGGACGCTACCCCCCAAAGAGACCCAGTACTTC,CASSLTWTLPPKETQYF
.,TRBV11-2,.,TRBJ1-1,TGTGCCAGCAGCTTCACGTCCACTGAAGCTTTCTTT,CASSFTSTEAFF
.,TRBV19,TRBD1,TRBJ2-5,TGTGCCAGTAGTCCTCATGCTCCAGGGGGCGGAGAAGAGACCCAGTACTTC,CASSPHAPGGGEETQYF
.,TRBV30,.,TRBJ2-7,TGTGCCTGGAGTGCCGGGACGACCAACGAGCAGTACTTC,CAWSAGTTNEQYF
.,TRBV11-3,TRBD1,TRBJ1-1,TGTGCCAGCAGCAAAAGACAGGGATTGACTGAAGCTTTCTTT,CASSKRQGLTEAFF
.,TRBV6-6,TRBD1,TRBJ1-4,TGTGCCAGCAGGACGGGACAGGGGGAAGAAAAACTGTTTTTT,CASRTGQGEEKLFF
.,TRBV27,.,TRBJ1-1,TGTGCCAGCAGTTTATGGCGGGAGGACACTGAAGCTTTCTTT,CASSLWREDTEAFF
.,TRBV7-3,.,TRBJ2-3,TGTGCCAGCAGCTTAAACGGGGGCCGGGGAGATACGCAGTATTTT,CASSLNGGRGDTQYF
.,TRBV4-2,.,TRBJ1-1,TGTGCCAGCAGCCGATCGGGGGACACTGAAGCTTTCTTT,CASSRSGDTEAFF
.,TRBV18,.,TRBJ1-6,TGTGCCAGCTCACCAGGGGTTTCTAATTCACCCCTCCACTTT,CASSPGVSNSPLHF
.,TRBV4-3,.,TRBJ1-1,TGCGCCAGCAGATCAACCGCACGGGGCCCGAACACTGAAGCTTTCTTT,CASRSTARGPNTEAFF
.,TRBV5-1,.,TRBJ1-6,TGCGCCAGCAGCTTGGCTGTTAATTCACCCCTCCACTTT,CASSLAVNSPLHF
.,TRBV7-9,.,TRBJ1-4,TGTGCTTTAAGCAGGGGTGAATGGGATGAAAAACTGTTTTTT,CALSRGEWDEKLFF
.,TRBV4-3,TRBD2,TRBJ2-3,TGCGCCAGCAGCCAGGGGTGGGGGGGTGGAGATACGCAGTATTTT,CASSQGWGGGDTQYF
.,TRBV6-1,.,TRBJ1-1,TGTGCCAGCAGTCCGCTTTACCCTGGGGCTTTCTTT,CASSPLYPGAFF
.,TRBV5-4,.,TRBJ1-2,TGTGCCAGCAGCCTCGATCCTGGACAGACCTACACCTTC,CASSLDPGQTYTF
.,TRBV7-8,.,TRBJ2-1,TGTGCCAGCGGGGGACCCTACAATGAGCAGTTCTTC,CASGGPYNEQFF
.,TRBV7-8,.,TRBJ2-5,TGTGCCAGCAGCTTTCACCAAGAGACCCAGTACTTC,CASSFHQETQYF
.,TRBV7-2,.,TRBJ2-1,TGTGCCAGCAGCTCTGCGGGGCTGACGGGGAATGAGCAGTTCTTC,CASSSAGLTGNEQFF
.,TRBV19,TRBD1,TRBJ1-1,TGTGCCAGTAGTAGGGGACAGCTCTGGCAGGACACTGAAGCTTTCTTT,CASSRGQLWQDTEAFF
.,TRBV2,TRBD1,TRBJ2-2,TGTGCCAGCGCTCTCAGGGGGACCGGGGAGCTGTTTTTT,CASALRGTGELFF
.,TRBV19,.,TRBJ1-5,TGTGCCAGTAGTATAAAGTCCGGTTATAGCAATCAGCCCCAGCATTTT,CASSIKSGYSNQPQHF
.,TRBV4-3,.,TRBJ2-7,TGCGCCAGCAGCCGCGGCGGAGGCGGCTACGAGCAGTACTTC,CASSRGGGGYEQYF
.,TRBV5-4,.,TRBJ1-4,TGTGCCAGCAGCTTGAGCAGTACAACTAATGAAAAACTGTTTTTT,CASSLSSTTNEKLFF
.,TRBV6-6,TRBD2,TRBJ2-3,TGTGCCAGCGAGATAGCGGGGGCAGCCATATTT,CASEIAGAAIF
.,TRBV7-9,TRBD1,TRBJ1-6,TGTGCCAGCAGCTCGGACAGGGAATCACCCCTCCACTTT,CASSSDRESPLHF
once,TRBV7-8,.,TRBJ1-1,TGTGCCAGCAGCTTAGTCTATTTGGGGGCTCTGAACACTGAAGCTTTCTTT,CASSLVYLGALNTEAFF
.,TRBV6-1,.,TRBJ2-1,TGTGCCAGCAGTGAACAGGGATACAATGAGCAGTTCTTC,CASSEQGYNEQFF
once,TRBV5-1,TRBD1,TRBJ1-4,TGCGCCAGCAGCTTGTCATCGGACAGGTATAATGAAAAACTGTTTTTT,CASSLSSDRYNEKLFF
once,TRBV7-7,TRBD2,TRBJ2-5,TGTGCTAGCAGCTTAGGCGTAGCGGGGGGGAAAGAGACCCAGTACTTC,CASSLGVAGGKETQYF
.,TRBV19,.,TRBJ1-1,TGTGCCAGTAGTATAGATCTAGTCAGAACTAACTTGGGACACCCGAACACTGAAGCTTTCTTT,CASSIDLVRTNLGHPNTEAFF
.,TRBV2,TRBD1,TRBJ2-1,TGTGCCAGCAAATCCCAGACAGGGCCCTACAATGAGCAGTTCTTC,CASKSQTGPYNEQFF
.,TRBV28,.,TRBJ2-1,TGTGCCAGCAGTTATTATGGGGACCAGCCCTACAATGAGCAGTTCTTC,CASSYYGDQPYNEQFF
.,TRBV5-1,.,TRBJ1-2,TGCGCCAGCAGTGGGACGGGCGGGGTCAACTATGGCTACACCTTC,CASSGTGGVNYGYTF
.,TRBV7-9,.,TRBJ1-2,TGTGCCAGCAGCATTGCGGGAAATGTTAACTATGGCTACACCTTC,CASSIAGNVNYGYTF
.,TRBV2,.,TRBJ2-5,TGTGCCAGCCAGACCCAAGAGACCCAGTACTTC,CASQTQETQYF
.,TRBV6-6,.,TRBJ1-5,TGTGCCAGCAGTTACGTGGGGGAAGGCAATCAGCCCCAGCATTTT,CASSYVGEGNQPQHF
.,TRBV30,TRBD1,TRBJ2-7,TGTGCCTGGAGTAAGCGGACAGGAAGTGAGCAGTACTTC,CAWSKRTGSEQYF
.,TRBV5-1,.,TRBJ1-1,TGCGCCAGCAGCCCTGGACATACGGTGGGAAACACTGAAGCTTTCTTT,CASSPGHTVGNTEAFF
.,TRBV6-5,.,TRBJ2-7,TGTGCCAGCACGGGGATACACGAGCAGTACTTC,CASTGIHEQYF
.,TRBV2,.,TRBJ2-6,TGTGCCAGCAGTGAAATGACGGTTGCCGGGGCCAACGTCCTGACTTTC,CASSEMTVAGANVLTF
.,TRBV7-3,TRBD1,TRBJ1-2,TGTGCCAGCAGTTATGGACAGGGTGAAGGTGGCTACACCTTC,CASSYGQGEGGYTF
.,TRBV6-6,TRBD1,TRBJ2-7,TGTGCCAGCAGATCCATTACAGGGGAAGCCGAGCAGTACTTC,CASRSITGEAEQYF
.,TRBV6-1,.,TRBJ1-5,TGTGCCAGCAGTGAAGGTATGGGGCAAGGCAATCAGCCCCAGCATTTT,CASSEGMGQGNQPQHF